Presented here are 8 T cell receptor beta chains from one specimen sequenced in a study of shared clonotypes between healthy human individuals. Profiled with immunoSEQ multiplex PCR; TCRdb holds only in-frame clones, not every one. The sample contains 470,000 or so clones, over 70% of which appear only once. Specimen: PBMCs. Receptor source: a middle-aged woman in good health. Some clones in this sample may be carry-over from other donors' samples.

In regard to this clone: This likely came from a read error, as a far larger clone is one base away. Other DNA sequences in the sample encode the same CDR3. The J gene is TRBJ2-2, the V gene TRBV25-1; 8 nucleotides match TRBD1. Germline V gene data show CDR1 as MGHDK and CDR2 as SYGVNS. The CDR3 has 14 residues. The DNA for the CDR3 is TGTGCCAGCGGGGACAGGATGAACACCAGGGAGCTGTTTTTT. Translating gives CASGDRMNTRELFF. Using reference TRBV25-1 and TRBJ2-2 for the parts outside the CDR3, the full variable domain is EADIYQTPRYLVIGTGKKITLECSQTMGHDKMYWYQQDPGMELHLIHYSYGVNSTEKGDLSSESTVSRIRTEHFPLTLESARPSHTSQYLCASGDRMNTRELFFGEGSRLTVL.

This chain uses TRBV6-1 with TRBJ1-1; 7 bases align to TRBD1. The germline gives CDR1 MNHNS, CDR2 SASEGT. There are 15 residues in the CDR3. V lost 2 bases to trimming and J lost 1 base; unmatched junction nucleotides: 4. Written as DNA, the CDR3 is TGTGCCAGCAGTGAACCGTACAGGGGGAACACTGAAGCTTTCTTT. Protein sequence: CASSEPYRGNTEAFF.

The gene calls are TRBV6-5 and TRBJ2-2; no clear D. Germline CDR1 MNHEY, CDR2 SVGAGI. Trimming removed 6 bases from V and 4 bases from J, with 9 bases in between. This CDR3 is built from 13 residues. This chain's CDR3 is CASRRAVTGELFF. The CDR3 DNA sequence: TGTGCCAGCAGAAGGGCTGTCACCGGGGAGCTGTTTTTT.

On this clone: With only one base between it and a far larger clone, this is likely a read error. The same CDR3 can be traced to other DNA sequences in this sample. The chain has TRBV5-4 and TRBJ2-3, with 7 nucleotides matching TRBD1. Germline lookup yields CDR1 SGHNT and CDR2 YYREEE (reference sequence). This CDR3 has 15 amino acids. The CDR3 sequence is CASSVPGQSTDTQYF. CDR3 DNA: TGTGCCAGCAGCGTGCCGGGACAGAGCACAGATACGCAGTATTTC.

The chain has TRBV7-2 and TRBJ2-1; 7 positions agree with TRBD1. Trimming took 4 bases from V and 7 from J; bases not matched to a gene: 13. Germline V gives CDR1 SGHTA, CDR2 FQGNSA. The CDR3 covers 16 residues. The CDR3 sequence is CASSSLGQVVLNEQFF. The DNA of the CDR3 is TGTGCCAGCAGCTCCCTAGGACAGGTGGTTTTGAATGAGCAGTTCTTC. The whole variable domain, remainder taken from reference TRBV7-2 and TRBJ2-1, is GAGVSQSPSNKVTEKGKDVELRCDPISGHTALYWYRQSLGQGLEFLIYFQGNSAPDKSGLPSDRFSAERTGGSVSTLTIQRTQQEDSAVYLCASSSLGQVVLNEQFFGPGTRLTVL.

The chain recombines TRBV11-2 with TRBJ2-5, with no clear D. This CDR3 comprises 13 residues. CDR1 and CDR2 (germline): SGHAT, FQNNGV. V gave up 1 base and J gave up 2 bases, with 5 bases separating them. The CDR3 spells CASSLAVQETQYF. In nucleotides, the CDR3 is TGTGCCAGCAGCTTAGCAGTGCAAGAGACCCAGTACTTC.

The J gene is TRBJ1-4, the V gene TRBV28, with 11 bases aligning to TRBD1. The germline V gene encodes CDR1 MDHEN and CDR2 SYDVKM. The CDR3 extends over 14 amino acids. J gave up 8 bases and V 2 bases, and 1 base lay outside the gene matches. The CDR3, as DNA: TGTGCCAGCAGTTTACGGACAGGGGGCGAAAAACTGTTTTTT. As protein: CASSLRTGGEKLFF.

This chain uses TRBV6-5 with TRBJ2-1; D not resolved. Trimming pared 6 bases from V and 8 bases from J, leaving 8 bases between. Germline CDR1 is MNHEY and CDR2 is SVGAGI. The CDR3 spans 11 residues. CDR3 nucleotides: TGTGCCAGCAGCAAGCGCGATGAGCAGTTCTTC. Translated, it gives CASSKRDEQFF.